Listed here are 16 T cell receptor beta chains from one sample, sequenced in a study of blood T cells in healthy people across ages. Primers used in a second PCR of about 6 to 11 cycles were a sample-barcoded 5' primer and a J-beta primer mix. TCRdb independently ran MiXCR on the 5' RACE reads; one entry per CDR3 protein. The sample includes approximately 1.5 million distinct CDR3 sequences, approximately 42% seen only once; the top ten take about 4%. Input material: blood. The receptors come from a woman aged 18 to 35 in good health.

The chain couples TRBV5-1 to TRBJ2-1, with a weak D call TRBD2 (5 bases). This CDR3 is 15 amino acids long. The V gene lost 5 bases and the J gene lost 6 bases, with 18 bases spanning the gap. The germline CDR1 and CDR2 sequences are SGHRS and YFSETQ. CDR3 sequence (DNA): TGCGCCAGCAGTCGCGGGTCTCCGGACGGCAATGAGCAGTTCTTC. Its protein product is CASSRGSPDGNEQFF. Based on the CDR3 plus reference TRBV5-1 and TRBJ2-1, the full variable domain is KAGVTQTPRYLIKTRGQQVTLSCSPISGHRSVSWYQQTPGQGLQFLFEYFSETQRNKGNFPGRFSGRQFSNSRSEMNVSTLELGDSALYLCASSRGSPDGNEQFFGPGTRLTVL.

In its sample, this clonotype was seen many times. The CDR3 DNA is TGCAGTGTTACGGGACTCTTATACGAGCAGTACTTC. Its translation is CSVTGLLYEQYF. The V gene is TRBV20-1, the J gene TRBJ2-7, with TRBD2 as a possible D gene (6 bases). Trimming removed 7 bases at V and 4 bases at J, with 14 bases between. CDR1 is DFQATT, CDR2 SNEGSKA, per germline (reference sequence). This CDR3 contains 12 residues.

The chain carries TRBV20-1 and TRBJ1-1; D may be TRBD1 (6 bases). Germline CDR1 and CDR2: DFQATT and SNEGSKA (reference sequence). This CDR3 has 14 residues. With 4 bases removed from V and 4 bases from J, the gap between germline ends came to 16 bases. CDR3: CSATGDAVGTEAFF. CDR3 sequence (DNA): TGCAGTGCTACAGGGGACGCCGTCGGCACTGAAGCTTTCTTT.

The rearrangement links TRBV12-3 or TRBV12-4 to TRBJ1-5; tentative D call: TRBD1 (6 bases). The CDR3 covers 15 residues. V lost 1 base and J 2 bases, leaving 9 bases between the germline ends. CDR3 DNA: TGTGCCAGCAGTTTAGGGAACAGGGGCAATCAGCCCCAGCATTTT. Its translation: CASSLGNRGNQPQHF.

The chain carries TRBV7-2 and TRBJ1-4; D not resolved. Germline V gene lookup returns CDR1 SGHTA and CDR2 FQGNSA. This CDR3 region has 17 residues. V was cut by 1 base and J by 5 bases, with 17 bases left in between. The CDR3 nucleotides read TGTGCCAGCAGCTTAGACTTCCGGCCCAGGTCGAATGAAAAACTGTTTTTT. Translating it yields CASSLDFRPRSNEKLFF.

The chain recombines TRBV15 with TRBJ1-5; no reliable D call. The CDR3 sequence is 16 residues long. Germline values: CDR1 LNHNV, CDR2 YYDKDF (reference sequence). V lost 0 bases and J 3 bases, leaving 12 bases between the germline ends. For the CDR3, the DNA is TGTGCCACCAGCAGAGAGTTGGGGAATTACAATCAGCCCCAGCATTTT. This encodes CATSRELGNYNQPQHF.

The chain employs TRBV27 and TRBJ2-1, with TRBD2 identical over 8 bases. V was clipped by 4 bases and J by 5 bases; unmatched bases: 10. Germline CDR1 reads MNHEY; CDR2 reads SMNVEV (reference sequence). CDR3 length: 16 residues. DNA for the CDR3: TGTGCCAGCAGTTCCCCTCTGAGCGGGGGCCACAATGAGCAGTTCTTC. Amino acids: CASSSPLSGGHNEQFF.

J is TRBJ2-5 and V is TRBV6-4, with 8 bases matching TRBD1. Judging by the DNA end, TRBJ2-7 fits better; the J call may be wrong. Germline CDR1 MRHNA, CDR2 SNTAGT. The CDR3 spans 14 residues. CDR3 region: CASSETGAHGEQYF. The DNA of the CDR3 is TGTGCCAGCAGTGAGACAGGGGCTCACGGCGAGCAGTACTTC.

This clonotype was recorded a few times. The V gene is TRBV7-2, the J gene TRBJ2-1, with D possibly TRBD2 on 7 matching bases. The CDR3 length is 16 residues. Trimming left V 1 base short and J 3 bases short, with 13 bases between. The germline V gene encodes CDR1 SGHTA and CDR2 FQGNSA. The CDR3 nucleotides read TGTGCCAGCAGCTTAGGCGGGGGCGCATACTACAATGAGCAGTTCTTC. This sequence encodes CASSLGGGAYYNEQFF.

V gene TRBV29-1 combines with J gene TRBJ1-3; unclear D gene. CDR1 is SQVTM, CDR2 ANQGSEA, per germline. This CDR3 region has 12 residues. V lost 4 bases, J lost 4 bases, and 8 bases lay in between. The CDR3 DNA sequence: TGCAGCGTTGTCGGTTCGGGAAACACCATATATTTT. As protein: CSVVGSGNTIYF.

The rearrangement uses TRBV6-2 or TRBV6-3 and TRBJ2-5; D ambiguous. V was pared by 2 bases and J by 1 base, with 11 bases between. CDR1 is MNHEY, CDR2 SVGEGT, per germline. This CDR3 comprises 15 residues. CDR3 region: CASSYAAGGQETQYF. DNA for the CDR3: TGTGCCAGCAGTTACGCCGCTGGCGGCCAAGAGACCCAGTACTTC.

The CDR3 coding sequence is TGTGCCAGCAGTGCAGACAGGATGAAGACCCAGTACTTC. This codes for CASSADRMKTQYF. The chain is built from TRBV2 and TRBJ2-7; possibly TRBD1 for D (6 bases). TRBJ2-5 matches the DNA end more closely, so the J call is doubtful. This CDR3 contains 13 residues. Germline values: CDR1 SNHLY, CDR2 FYNNEI.

The chain uses TRBV27 and TRBJ1-2; D is uncertain. Trimming removed 7 bases from V and 4 bases from J, with 13 bases in between. The CDR3 loop spans 13 amino acids. Germline V gene data show CDR1 as MNHEY and CDR2 as SMNVEV (reference sequence). The CDR3 sequence is CASTAGSTYGYTF. CDR3 coding DNA: TGTGCCAGCACCGCGGGGAGTACCTATGGCTACACCTTC.

CDR3 nucleotide sequence: TGCAGTGCTAGCCCGAATAGCAATCAGCCCCAGCATTTT. It yields the protein CSASPNSNQPQHF. The J gene is TRBJ1-5, the V gene TRBV20-1; D is ambiguous. The germline V and J ends were trimmed by 3 bases and 0 bases, with 6 bases remaining between them. CDR3 length equals 13 residues. Germline CDR1 DFQATT, CDR2 SNEGSKA (reference sequence).

This clonotype was seen more than once but under ten times. The chain couples TRBV7-3 to TRBJ2-1; no clear D gene. The CDR3 extends over 12 amino acids. V lost 6 bases, J lost 5 bases, and 8 bases lay in between. CDR1 and CDR2 (germline): SGHTA, FQGTGA. In DNA, the CDR3 is TGTGCCAGCAGTGGGGTACACAATGAGCAGTTCTTC. Protein: CASSGVHNEQFF.

Remarks on this clonotype: Just one base apart from a much larger clone, this may be a read error. The rearrangement links TRBV4-3 to TRBJ2-1; TRBD2 agrees at 11 bases. Germline V gives CDR1 LGHNA, CDR2 YSLEER. V lost 10 bases and J lost 9; bases outside the gene matches: 11. The CDR3 has 14 residues. The CDR3 spells CATAGGLAVTEQFF. The CDR3 coding sequence is TGCGCCACCGCGGGGGGACTAGCGGTCACTGAGCAGTTCTTC.